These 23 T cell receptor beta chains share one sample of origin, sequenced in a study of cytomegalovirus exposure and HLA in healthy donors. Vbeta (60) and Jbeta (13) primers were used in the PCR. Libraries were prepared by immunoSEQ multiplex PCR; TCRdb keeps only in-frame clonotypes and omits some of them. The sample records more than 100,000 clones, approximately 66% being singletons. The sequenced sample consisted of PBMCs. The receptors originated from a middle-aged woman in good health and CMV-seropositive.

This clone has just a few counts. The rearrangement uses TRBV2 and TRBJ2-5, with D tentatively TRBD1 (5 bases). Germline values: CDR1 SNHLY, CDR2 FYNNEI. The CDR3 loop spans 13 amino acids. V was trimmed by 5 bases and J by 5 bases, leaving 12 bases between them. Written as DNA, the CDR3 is TGTGCCAGCAGTTCAGGGTTTGGGGAGACCCAGTACTTC. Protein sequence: CASSSGFGETQYF.

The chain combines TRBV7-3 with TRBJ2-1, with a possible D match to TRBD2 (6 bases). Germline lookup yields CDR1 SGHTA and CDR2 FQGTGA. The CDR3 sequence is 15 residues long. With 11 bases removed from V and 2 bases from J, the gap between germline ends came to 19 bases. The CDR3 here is CAAGRGRDTYNEQFF. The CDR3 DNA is TGTGCCGCGGGAAGAGGGCGGGATACCTACAATGAGCAGTTCTTC.

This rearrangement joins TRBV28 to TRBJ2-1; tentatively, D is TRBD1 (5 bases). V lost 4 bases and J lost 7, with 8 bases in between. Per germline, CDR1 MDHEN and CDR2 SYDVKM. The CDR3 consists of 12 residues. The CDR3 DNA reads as TGTGCCAGCAGTTATGGACAAAATGAGCAGTTCTTC. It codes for CASSYGQNEQFF.

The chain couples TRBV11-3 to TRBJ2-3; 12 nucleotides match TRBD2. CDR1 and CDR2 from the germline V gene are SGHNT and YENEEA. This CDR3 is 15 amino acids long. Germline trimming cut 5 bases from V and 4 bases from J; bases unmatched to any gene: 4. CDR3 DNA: TGTGCCAGCAGCCTCCTAGCGGGAGGGGCAGATACGCAGTATTTT. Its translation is CASSLLAGGADTQYF.

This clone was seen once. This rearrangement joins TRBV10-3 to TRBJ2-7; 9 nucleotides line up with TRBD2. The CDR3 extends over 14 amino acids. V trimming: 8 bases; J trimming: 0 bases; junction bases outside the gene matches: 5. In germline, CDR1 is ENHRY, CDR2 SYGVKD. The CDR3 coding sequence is TGTGCCATCGGGAGGACTAGCGACTCCTACGAGCAGTACTTC. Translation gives CAIGRTSDSYEQYF.

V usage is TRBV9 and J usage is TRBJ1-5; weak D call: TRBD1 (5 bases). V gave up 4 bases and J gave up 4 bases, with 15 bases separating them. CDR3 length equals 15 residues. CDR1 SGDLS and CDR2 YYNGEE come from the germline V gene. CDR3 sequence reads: CASSLDPQGNQPQHF. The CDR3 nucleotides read TGTGCCAGCAGCCTGGACCCCCAGGGAAATCAGCCCCAGCATTTT. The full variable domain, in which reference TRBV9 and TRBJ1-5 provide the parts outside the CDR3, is DSGVTQTPKHLITATGQRVTLRCSPRSGDLSVYWYQQSLDQGLQFLIQYYNGEERAKGNILERFSAQQFPDLHSELNLSSLELGDSALYFCASSLDPQGNQPQHFGDGTRLSIL.

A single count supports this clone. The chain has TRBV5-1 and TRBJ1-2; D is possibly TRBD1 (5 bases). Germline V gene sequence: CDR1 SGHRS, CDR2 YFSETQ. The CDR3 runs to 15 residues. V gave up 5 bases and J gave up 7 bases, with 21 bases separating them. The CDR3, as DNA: TGCGCCAGCAGGGGGGAGGAGGGGCGCCTCGTTGGCTACACCTTC. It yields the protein CASRGEEGRLVGYTF.

The CDR3 protein is CASSLGPSSYEQYF. The CDR3 nucleotides read TGTGCCAGCAGCTTAGGGCCCTCCTCCTACGAGCAGTACTTC. The chain is built from TRBV7-2 and TRBJ2-7; no reliable D call. Germline CDR1 SGHTA, CDR2 FQGNSA. V gave up 1 base and J gave up 0 bases, with 7 bases separating them. The CDR3 runs 14 residues.

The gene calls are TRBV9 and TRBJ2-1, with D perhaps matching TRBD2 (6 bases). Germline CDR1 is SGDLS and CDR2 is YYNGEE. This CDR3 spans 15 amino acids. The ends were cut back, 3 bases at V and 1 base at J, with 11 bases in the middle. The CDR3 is CASSGGGISYNEQFF. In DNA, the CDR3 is TGTGCCAGCAGCGGGGGCGGGATTTCCTACAATGAGCAGTTCTTC.

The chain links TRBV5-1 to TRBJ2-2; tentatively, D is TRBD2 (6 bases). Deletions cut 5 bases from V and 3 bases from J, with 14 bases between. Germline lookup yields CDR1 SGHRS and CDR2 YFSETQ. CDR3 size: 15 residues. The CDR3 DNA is TGCGCCAGCAGGCCGGCGGGGATTGACACCGGGGAGCTGTTTTTT. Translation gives CASRPAGIDTGELFF.

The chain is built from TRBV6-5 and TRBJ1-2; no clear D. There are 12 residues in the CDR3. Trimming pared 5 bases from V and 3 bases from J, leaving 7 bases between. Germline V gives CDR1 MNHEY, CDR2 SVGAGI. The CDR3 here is CASSERDYGYTF. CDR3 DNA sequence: TGTGCCAGCAGTGAACGGGACTATGGCTACACCTTC.

The CDR3 sequence is CASSVRGIVENEQYF. CDR3 in DNA: TGTGCCAGCAGCGTAAGGGGGATAGTGGAGAACGAGCAGTACTTC. V and J are TRBV9 and TRBJ2-7; the D gene is possibly TRBD1 (6 bases). Deletions cut 1 base from V and 5 bases from J, with 16 bases between. The germline gives CDR1 SGDLS, CDR2 YYNGEE. The CDR3 is 15 amino acids.

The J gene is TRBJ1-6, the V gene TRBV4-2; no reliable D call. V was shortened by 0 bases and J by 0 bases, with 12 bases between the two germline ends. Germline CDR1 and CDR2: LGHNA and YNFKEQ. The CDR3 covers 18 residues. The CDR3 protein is CASSQEVLESSYNSPLHF. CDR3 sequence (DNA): TGTGCCAGCAGCCAAGAGGTACTGGAGAGCTCCTATAATTCACCCCTCCACTTT.

CDR3 coding DNA: TGTGCCAGCAGCCACAAAACGGACAACTACAATGAGCAGTTCTTC. Amino acid sequence: CASSHKTDNYNEQFF. The chain is built from TRBV7-9 and TRBJ2-1; D perhaps matches TRBD1 (5 bases). The CDR3 is 15 amino acids. CDR1 and CDR2 (germline): SEHNR, FQNEAQ (reference sequence). V lost 5 bases and J 3 bases, leaving 14 bases between the germline ends.

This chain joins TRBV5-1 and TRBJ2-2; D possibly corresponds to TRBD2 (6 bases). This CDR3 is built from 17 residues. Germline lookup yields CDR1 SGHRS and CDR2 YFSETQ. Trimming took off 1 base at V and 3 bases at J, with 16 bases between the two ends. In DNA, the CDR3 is TGCGCCAGCAGCTTGACTAGCACCGAGGTAGACACCGGGGAGCTGTTTTTT. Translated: CASSLTSTEVDTGELFF.

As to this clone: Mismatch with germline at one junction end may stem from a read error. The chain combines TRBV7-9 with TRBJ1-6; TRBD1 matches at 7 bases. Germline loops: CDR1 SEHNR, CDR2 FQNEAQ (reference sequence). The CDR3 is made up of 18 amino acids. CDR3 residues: CASSVAPGQDPNNSPLHF. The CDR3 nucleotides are TGTGCCAGCAGCGTAGCACCTGGACAGGATCCTAATAATTCACCCCTCCACTTT.

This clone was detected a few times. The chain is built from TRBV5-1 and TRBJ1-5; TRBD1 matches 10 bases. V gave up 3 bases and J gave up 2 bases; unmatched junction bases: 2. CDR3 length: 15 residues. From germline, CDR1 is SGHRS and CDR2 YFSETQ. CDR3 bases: TGCGCCAGCAGCTACGGGACAGGGGGCAATCAGCCCCAGCATTTT. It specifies CASSYGTGGNQPQHF.

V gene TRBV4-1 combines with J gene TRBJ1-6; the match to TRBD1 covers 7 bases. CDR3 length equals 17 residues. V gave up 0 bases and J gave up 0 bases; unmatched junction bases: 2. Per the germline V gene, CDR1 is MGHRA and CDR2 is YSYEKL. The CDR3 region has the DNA TGCGCCAGCAGCCAAGATCCAGGGGGCTCCTATAATTCACCCCTCCACTTT. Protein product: CASSQDPGGSYNSPLHF.

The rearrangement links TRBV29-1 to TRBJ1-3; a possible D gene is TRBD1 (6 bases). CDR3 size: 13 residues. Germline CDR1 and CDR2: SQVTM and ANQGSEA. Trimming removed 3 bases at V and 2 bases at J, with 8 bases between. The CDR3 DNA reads TGCAGCGTTGATGGGGACACTGGAAACACCATATATTTT. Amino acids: CSVDGDTGNTIYF. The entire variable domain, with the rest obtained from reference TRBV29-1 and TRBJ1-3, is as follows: SAVISQKPSRDICQRGTSLTIQCQVDSQVTMMFWYRQQPGQSLTLIATANQGSEATYESGFVIDKFPISRPNLTFSTLTVSNMSPEDSSIYLCSVDGDTGNTIYFGEGSWLTVV.

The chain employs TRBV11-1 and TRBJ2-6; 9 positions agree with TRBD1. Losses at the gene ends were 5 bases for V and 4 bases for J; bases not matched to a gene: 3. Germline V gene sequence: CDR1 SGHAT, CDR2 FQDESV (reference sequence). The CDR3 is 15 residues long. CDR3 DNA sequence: TGTGCCAGCAGCCGGGACAGGGTAGGGGCCAACGTCCTGACTTTC. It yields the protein CASSRDRVGANVLTF. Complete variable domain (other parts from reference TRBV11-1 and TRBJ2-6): EAEVAQSPRYKITEKSQAVAFWCDPISGHATLYWYRQILGQGPELLVQFQDESVVDDSQLPKDRFSAERLKGVDSTLKIQPAELGDSAMYLCASSRDRVGANVLTFGAGSRLTVL.

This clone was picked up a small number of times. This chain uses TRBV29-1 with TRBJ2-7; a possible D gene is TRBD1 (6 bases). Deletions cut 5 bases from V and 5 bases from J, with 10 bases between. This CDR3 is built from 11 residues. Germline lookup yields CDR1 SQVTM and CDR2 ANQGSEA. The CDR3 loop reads CSVSGVHEQYF. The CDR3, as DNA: TGCAGCGTTTCAGGGGTCCACGAGCAGTACTTC.

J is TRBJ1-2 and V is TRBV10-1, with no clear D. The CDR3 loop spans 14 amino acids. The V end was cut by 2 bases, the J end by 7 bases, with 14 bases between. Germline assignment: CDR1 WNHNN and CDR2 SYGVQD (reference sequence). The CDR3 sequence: CASSEVAAWCGYTF. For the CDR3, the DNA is TGCGCCAGCAGTGAGGTTGCGGCTTGGTGTGGCTACACCTTC.

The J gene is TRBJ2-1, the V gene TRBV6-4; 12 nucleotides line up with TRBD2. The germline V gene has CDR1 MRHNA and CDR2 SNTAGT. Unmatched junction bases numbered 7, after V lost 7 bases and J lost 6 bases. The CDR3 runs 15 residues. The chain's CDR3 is CASTLTSGSANEQFF. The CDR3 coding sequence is TGTGCCAGCACCTTGACTAGCGGGAGTGCCAATGAGCAGTTCTTC.